The 4 T cell receptor beta chains in this list originate from one sample, sequenced in a study of OX40 agonist ivuxolimab in advanced cancers. The data were produced by immunoSEQ multiplex PCR, yet TCRdb's version contains in-frame clones alone and is incomplete. The repertoire consists of about 30,000 clones, with more than 85% occurring once and the leading ten covering almost 9.5%. The starting material was CD4+ or CD8+ T cells sorted from blood, obtained in a trial of the OX40 agonist ivuxolimab. These receptors were taken from an adult with an advanced solid tumor such as melanoma, head and neck, liver or kidney cancer.

V gene TRBV28 combines with J gene TRBJ2-2; D may be TRBD1 or TRBD2 (5 bases each). Trimming removed 8 bases from V and 5 bases from J, with 18 bases in between. CDR3 length equals 15 residues. From germline, CDR1 is MDHEN and CDR2 SYDVKM. CDR3 sequence: CASYTRRTPTGELFF. The CDR3 bases are TGTGCCAGCTACACTCGGAGGACACCAACCGGGGAGCTGTTTTTT. Filled out from reference TRBV28 and TRBJ2-2, the complete variable domain reads DVKVTQSSRYLVKRTGEKVFLECVQDMDHENMFWYRQDPGLGLRLIYFSYDVKMKEKGDIPEGYSVSREKKERFSLILESASTNQTSMYLCASYTRRTPTGELFFGEGSRLTVL.

The chain combines TRBV6-1 with TRBJ1-1; D is perhaps TRBD1 (5 bases). Trimming took 2 bases from V and 2 from J, leaving 6 bases between them. Germline V CDR1 and CDR2: MNHNS, SASEGT. This CDR3 spans 13 amino acids. The CDR3 here is CASSERGNTEAFF. The CDR3 DNA sequence: TGTGCCAGCAGTGAAAGGGGTAACACTGAAGCTTTCTTT.

The sample holds one count of this clone. This chain joins TRBV10-2 and TRBJ2-2, with 7 bases aligning to TRBD1. CDR3 length: 15 amino acids. The junction had 8 bases not matched to a gene; V was cut back by 7 bases and J by 3 bases. Germline assignment: CDR1 WSHSY and CDR2 SAAADI. The CDR3 sequence is CASTPVTGYTGELFF. The CDR3 DNA reads as TGCGCCAGCACCCCCGTGACAGGGTACACCGGGGAGCTGTTTTTT.

This clone occurred once. This chain connects TRBV4-1 to TRBJ2-7; perhaps TRBD1 as D (6 bases). Germline CDR1 and CDR2: MGHRA and YSYEKL. Between the trimmed V and J ends, which lost 1 base and 2 bases, there was a span of 12 bases. CDR3 length: 15 amino acids. The chain's CDR3 is CASSQATGGTYEQYF. CDR3 DNA: TGCGCCAGCAGCCAAGCGACAGGCGGAACCTACGAGCAGTACTTC.